This T cell receptor (beta chain) was identified in a study of long-term antiretroviral therapy in people with HIV. On this clone: Its antigen is still unknown.

CDR1 and CDR2 from the germline V gene are MRHNA and SNTAGT. Trimming removed 7 bases from V and 6 bases from J; junction bases left unmatched: 12. The CDR3 extends over 15 amino acids. Running of the v3.0 immunoSEQ assay took place at survey level. The protocol was immunoSEQ multiplex PCR, while the TCRdb copy is restricted to in-frame clones and leaves out a portion. In the table there are about 50,000 clones, under 90% of which are singletons. Broader study findings: Repertoires with HIV possessed tighter CDR3 length spans than those of controls. Participants lacked recorded data on ART adherence, viral resistance or therapy changes.

The chain joins TRBV6-4 to TRBJ2-1; 7 bases agree with TRBD2. This material consisted of unsorted PBMCs, taken 0.8 years after starting antiretroviral therapy. This receptor was taken from a woman under 30 with HIV. The CDR3 protein is CASTQWAGVGNEQFF. For the CDR3, the DNA is TGTGCCAGCACCCAGTGGGCGGGAGTTGGCAATGAGCAGTTCTTC.